The clone carrying this TCR beta chain was observed a few times. The antigen remains unidentified. From the RT-PCR reads, TCRdb called clonotypes with MiXCR, one entry per CDR3 protein. The table includes around 520,000 distinct CDR3 sequences, about 25% detected once. V lost 3 bases to trimming and J lost 7 bases, with 17 bases between them. CDR3 size: 15 residues. The record originates from a study of response to subunit inactivated influenza vaccine. Study observations and caveats: A suggestion made by the authors is that each seasonal influenza vaccination recruits few new T cells.

The chain couples TRBV12-3 or TRBV12-4 to TRBJ2-3, with TRBD1 as a possible D gene (5 bases). This TCR derives from a middle-aged man who received an inactivated influenza vaccine. Here the sequenced sample was CD4+ T cells sorted from PBMCs, taken around 5 days after vaccination. The CDR3 is CASSLRQGQRNTQYF. The CDR3, as DNA: TGTGCCAGCAGTTTGAGGCAGGGTCAGCGAAATACGCAGTATTTT.